This T cell receptor beta chain was documented in a study of early T cells in non-severe SARS-CoV-2 infection. This clonotype occurred a few times. This CDR3 has 16 residues. The germline CDR1 and CDR2 sequences are MDHEN and SYDVKM. Trimming removed 6 bases at V and 4 bases at J, with 20 bases between. A single record per CDR3 protein comes from TCRdb applying MiXCR to the 5' RACE reads. The table includes approximately 40,000 distinct CDR3 sequences, about 6.5% detected once. This chain links TRBV28 with TRBJ2-3; D perhaps matches TRBD2 (6 bases). The sample here was whole blood, taken at baseline. This sequence originates from an adult who was a healthcare worker with PCR-confirmed SARS-CoV-2 infection or an uninfected control (not recorded which). CDR3: CASSPGGLRLSDTQYF. In DNA form, the CDR3 reads TGTGCCAGCAGCCCCGGTGGACTAAGACTATCAGATACGCAGTATTTT. The complete variable domain, with remaining parts taken from reference TRBV28 and TRBJ2-3, reads DVKVTQSSRYLVKRTGEKVFLECVQDMDHENMFWYRQDPGLGLRLIYFSYDVKMKEKGDIPEGYSVSREKKERFSLILESASTNQTSMYLCASSPGGLRLSDTQYFGPGTRLTVL.